These 27 T cell receptor beta chains originate from one sample sequenced in a study of T cells in Graves' hyperthyroidism and ophthalmopathy. Amplification of TCR beta CDR3 regions was performed using RNA transcripts as template. The TCR CDR3 was amplified in a first-round RT-PCR using the HTBI primer set. TCRdb re-derived calls from the multiplex PCR reads in MiXCR, one entry per CDR3 protein. The repertoire holds about 380,000 distinct CDR3 sequences, with approximately 15% as singletons. The sequenced sample was blood. Every receptor here comes from a woman in her 30s with Graves' ophthalmopathy.

This clonotype was counted many times. The chain is built from TRBV12-3 or TRBV12-4 and TRBJ1-1, with no clear D. The CDR3 has 15 residues. Deletions cut 4 bases from V and 1 base from J, with 13 bases between. CDR3 loop: CASSSNSRRNTEAFF. The CDR3 nucleotides read TGTGCCAGCAGTTCCAACAGTCGTCGGAACACTGAAGCTTTCTTT.

This clonotype was detected ten times or more. The rearrangement uses TRBV12-3 or TRBV12-4 and TRBJ1-1; D not resolved. The CDR3 covers 16 residues. The V gene lost 3 bases and the J gene lost 0 bases, with 14 bases spanning the gap. The CDR3 sequence: CASSFPLAAMNTEAFF. CDR3 DNA sequence: TGTGCCAGCAGTTTTCCCTTGGCGGCTATGAACACTGAAGCTTTCTTT.

There are a few counts of this clonotype. Written as DNA, the CDR3 is TGTGCCAGCAGTACAGCAAGGGGGGTAACCAAAAACATTCAGTACTTC. It yields the protein CASSTARGVTKNIQYF. J is TRBJ2-4 and V is TRBV6-1, with D perhaps given as TRBD1 or TRBD2 (6 bases each). CDR3 size: 16 residues. Trimming pared 5 bases from V and 2 bases from J, leaving 16 bases between. In germline, CDR1 is MNHNS, CDR2 SASEGT.

The table lists this clonotype with many counts. This chain uses TRBV10-2 with TRBJ1-5; D is perhaps TRBD1 (6 bases). V was pared by 8 bases and J by 0 bases, with 14 bases between. This CDR3 spans 15 amino acids. CDR1 WSHSY and CDR2 SAAADI come from the germline V gene. CDR3 in amino acids: CASSIRGDSNQPQHF. As DNA, the CDR3 is TGCGCCAGCTCGATTAGGGGGGATAGCAATCAGCCCCAGCATTTT.

The chain joins TRBV6-1 to TRBJ1-5; tentatively, D is TRBD1 (5 bases). CDR1 is MNHNS, CDR2 SASEGT, per germline. This CDR3 comprises 17 residues. Trimming took off 5 bases at V and 0 bases at J, with 17 bases between the two ends. The CDR3 protein is CASSLRGDGYSNQPQHF. For the CDR3, the DNA is TGTGCCAGCAGTCTTCGAGGGGACGGATATAGCAATCAGCCCCAGCATTTT.

This sequence joins TRBV6-2 or TRBV6-3 and TRBJ2-1; TRBD2 matches 12 bases. The CDR3 runs 16 residues. Germline values: CDR1 MNHEY, CDR2 SVGEGT. The V gene end was trimmed by 3 bases and the J gene end by 5 bases; junction bases not matched to a gene: 5. The CDR3 spells CASSYSSGGGNNEQFF. Written as DNA, the CDR3 is TGTGCCAGCAGTTATTCTAGCGGGGGGGGGAACAATGAGCAGTTCTTC.

This clonotype came up many times. The CDR3 nucleotides are TGTGCCAGCAGTTCCTCCGGGGTAGTCCCGGAGATGGCCCAGTACTTC. Its protein is CASSSSGVVPEMAQYF. The chain recombines TRBV12-3 or TRBV12-4 with TRBJ2-5, with a weak D call TRBD2 (5 bases). V lost 4 bases to trimming and J lost 9 bases, with 24 bases between them. The CDR3 runs to 16 residues.

This sequence joins TRBV24-1 and TRBJ2-7, with D possibly TRBD1 on 5 matching bases. The CDR3 has 14 amino acids. Germline V gene data show CDR1 as KGHDR and CDR2 as SFDVKD. V lost 4 bases and J lost 0, with 9 bases in between. The CDR3 DNA reads TGTGCCACCAGTGACGTGACAGACTCCTACGAGCAGTACTTC. Protein: CATSDVTDSYEQYF.

The chain uses TRBV28 and TRBJ2-5; 8 bases match TRBD2. Germline lookup yields CDR1 MDHEN and CDR2 SYDVKM. The V and J ends lost 2 bases and 3 bases, in that order; junction bases with no gene match: 8. The CDR3 is 16 residues long. The DNA for the CDR3 is TGTGCCAGCAGTTTAAAAGCGGGGGAGGTTAAAGAGACCCAGTACTTC. Translation gives CASSLKAGEVKETQYF.

A note on this clonotype: The junction shows a germline mismatch at one end, possibly a read error. The V call is TRBV28, the J call TRBJ2-5; 9 bases agree with TRBD1. Germline CDR1 MDHEN, CDR2 SYDVKM. The CDR3 runs to 11 residues. The CDR3 region is CASRGTGGEHF. For the CDR3, the DNA is TGTGCCAGCAGGGGAACAGGGGGCGAGCACTTC.

This clonotype has at least ten counts. J is TRBJ1-4 and V is TRBV28, with 9 bases that match TRBD1. This CDR3 comprises 12 residues. V was pared by 10 bases and J by 7 bases, with 4 bases of the junction left unmatched. The V gene's germline CDR1 is MDHEN and CDR2 SYDVKM. The CDR3 DNA is TGTGCCACCGGACAGGGGAGTGAAAAACTGTTTTTT. This codes for CATGQGSEKLFF.

This clonotype showed up just a few times. This chain uses TRBV6-2 or TRBV6-3 with TRBJ1-5; 12 bases match TRBD1. With V trimmed by 4 bases and J by 2 bases, 6 bases remained unmatched. CDR3 size: 17 residues. Germline loops: CDR1 MNHEY, CDR2 SVGEGT. In DNA, the CDR3 is TGTGCCAGCAGTTCCGGGACAGGGGGCGTCGGCAATCAGCCCCAGCATTTT. Encoded protein: CASSSGTGGVGNQPQHF.

This clonotype occurred many times. For the CDR3, the DNA is TGTGCCAGCAGCCCCGACAGGGTTCAGCCCCAGCATTTT. Its protein is CASSPDRVQPQHF. V is TRBV7-3 and J is TRBJ1-5; 7 bases fit TRBD1. This CDR3 is built from 13 residues. J lost 6 bases, V lost 5 bases, and 4 bases had no gene match. Germline lookup yields CDR1 SGHTA and CDR2 FQGTGA.

This clonotype was found many times. The chain combines TRBV6-2 or TRBV6-3 with TRBJ1-2; D not certain. The CDR3 consists of 13 residues. CDR1 is MNHEY, CDR2 SVGEGT, per germline. The V and J ends lost 5 bases and 3 bases respectively, with 10 bases between them. DNA for the CDR3: TGTGCCAGCAGTGACCAAGGACACTATGGCTACACCTTC. Translating gives CASSDQGHYGYTF.

This clonotype occurred a few times. The chain recombines TRBV7-6 with TRBJ2-2, with 7 bases matching TRBD1. The CDR3 totals 16 residues. Germline CDR1 is SGHVS and CDR2 is FNYEAQ. V shed 4 bases, J shed 7 bases, and the junction held 12 bases outside the gene matches. CDR3 coding DNA: TGTGCCAGCAGCTCTGAAGCATCGACAGGGCACGGGGAGCTGTTTTTT. Amino acid sequence: CASSSEASTGHGELFF.

Ten or more counts support this clonotype. The chain uses TRBV2 and TRBJ1-6; 7 positions agree with TRBD1. The CDR3 runs to 13 residues. Germline loops: CDR1 SNHLY, CDR2 FYNNEI. V was pared by 6 bases and J by 7 bases, with 3 bases of the junction left unmatched. The CDR3 region is CASRDRSNSPLHF. The CDR3 region has the DNA TGTGCCAGCAGGGACAGGTCGAATTCACCCCTCCACTTT.

There are many counts of this clonotype. The chain carries TRBV2 and TRBJ1-6, with D possibly TRBD1 on 5 matching bases. Trimming left V 10 bases short and J 6 bases short, with 13 bases between. The germline V gene encodes CDR1 SNHLY and CDR2 FYNNEI. The CDR3 runs to 13 residues. CDR3 DNA sequence: TGTGCCATTCCGGACGGGGCTAATTCACCCCTCCACTTT. It encodes CAIPDGANSPLHF.

Ten or more counts support this clonotype. The rearrangement links TRBV12-3 or TRBV12-4 to TRBJ1-2, with TRBD1 identical over 7 bases. The length of the CDR3 is 14 residues. Trimming at V came to 6 bases and at J to 4 bases, leaving 8 bases not matched to a gene. The CDR3 protein is CASRGRTGLYGYTF. The CDR3 DNA reads TGTGCCAGCAGGGGAAGGACAGGCCTCTATGGCTACACCTTC.

This clonotype was recorded at least ten times. The V call is TRBV13, the J call TRBJ2-1; tentative D call: TRBD1 (5 bases). CDR1 is PRHDT, CDR2 FYEKMQ, per germline (reference sequence). The V end was cut by 4 bases, the J end by 8 bases, with 15 bases between. The CDR3 contains 14 residues. For the CDR3, the DNA is TGTGCCAGCAGCTCGGGTAGGGGTAGCTATGAGCAGTTCTTC. This sequence encodes CASSSGRGSYEQFF. Looking up the rest from reference TRBV13 and TRBJ2-1 gives the full variable domain: AAGVIQSPRHLIKEKRETATLKCYPIPRHDTVYWYQQGPGQDPQFLISFYEKMQSDKGSIPDRFSAQQFSDYHSELNMSSLELGDSALYFCASSSGRGSYEQFFGPGTRLTVL.

The rearrangement links TRBV5-1 to TRBJ1-4; TRBD1 aligns across 9 bases. Germline loops: CDR1 SGHRS, CDR2 YFSETQ. There are 16 residues in the CDR3. Unmatched junction bases numbered 5, after V lost 0 bases and J lost 5 bases. The DNA for the CDR3 is TGCGCCAGCAGCTTGGCCTCGGGACAGGGAAATGAAAAACTGTTTTTT. Its protein is CASSLASGQGNEKLFF.

CDR3 amino acids: CASSLEENSPLHF. CDR3 coding DNA: TGTGCCAGCAGCTTAGAGGAGAATTCACCCCTCCACTTT. The genes are TRBV7-9 and TRBJ1-6; D not resolved. Trimming took off 1 base at V and 7 bases at J, with 5 bases between the two ends. CDR3 length equals 13 residues. The germline V gene encodes CDR1 SEHNR and CDR2 FQNEAQ (reference sequence).

This clonotype was seen a few times. The V call is TRBV3-1, the J call TRBJ1-5; D is ambiguous. The CDR3 spans 15 residues. CDR1 and CDR2 (germline): LGHDT, YNNKEL (reference sequence). V shed 4 bases and J shed 3 bases, with 13 bases lying between them. The chain's CDR3 is CASSLRLDVNQPQHF. The CDR3 nucleotides are TGTGCCAGCAGCCTCCGATTGGACGTCAATCAGCCCCAGCATTTT.

This chain uses TRBV15 with TRBJ2-6; a possible D gene is TRBD1 (5 bases). Trimming took 3 bases from V and 5 from J, leaving 5 bases between them. Germline V CDR1 and CDR2: LNHNV, YYDKDF (reference sequence). The CDR3 spans 13 residues. The CDR3 nucleotides read TGTGCCACCAGCAGGGACAGGGCCAACGTCCTGACTTTC. This translates into CATSRDRANVLTF.

This clonotype was seen many times. V gene TRBV18 combines with J gene TRBJ2-1; D possibly matches TRBD1 or TRBD2 (5 bases each). Per germline, CDR1 KGHSH and CDR2 LQKENI. The CDR3 sequence is 14 residues long. Deletions cut 0 bases from V and 4 bases from J, with 7 bases between. CDR3: CASSPPGDYNEQFF. For the CDR3, the DNA is TGTGCCAGCTCACCACCGGGGGATTACAATGAGCAGTTCTTC.

This clonotype came up many times. The V call is TRBV3-1, the J call TRBJ2-3, with a tentative D call TRBD1 (6 bases). CDR3 length: 15 residues. V was pared by 0 bases and J by 8 bases, with 15 bases between. Germline V gene lookup returns CDR1 LGHDT and CDR2 YNNKEL (reference sequence). The CDR3 here is CASSQDKLGAATQYF. CDR3 in DNA: TGTGCCAGCAGCCAAGATAAGTTGGGGGCAGCTACGCAGTATTTT.

The V gene is TRBV7-9, the J gene TRBJ2-2; 8 positions agree with TRBD2. Trimming took 2 bases from V and 2 from J; bases not matched to a gene: 7. The CDR3 covers 17 residues. The germline V gene encodes CDR1 SEHNR and CDR2 FQNEAQ (reference sequence). CDR3 bases: TGTGCCAGCAGCTTACCCCCCGCGGGGGGCAACACCGGGGAGCTGTTTTTT. This codes for CASSLPPAGGNTGELFF.

This clonotype was observed a few times. The rearrangement uses TRBV4-1 and TRBJ2-1; TRBD1 aligns across 10 bases. This CDR3 contains 18 residues. The germline CDR1 and CDR2 sequences are MGHRA and YSYEKL. V lost 1 base and J lost 3; bases outside the gene matches: 9. The CDR3 spells CASSQVWTGTGVYNEQFF. The CDR3 DNA reads as TGCGCCAGCAGCCAAGTATGGACCGGGACAGGGGTCTACAATGAGCAGTTCTTC.